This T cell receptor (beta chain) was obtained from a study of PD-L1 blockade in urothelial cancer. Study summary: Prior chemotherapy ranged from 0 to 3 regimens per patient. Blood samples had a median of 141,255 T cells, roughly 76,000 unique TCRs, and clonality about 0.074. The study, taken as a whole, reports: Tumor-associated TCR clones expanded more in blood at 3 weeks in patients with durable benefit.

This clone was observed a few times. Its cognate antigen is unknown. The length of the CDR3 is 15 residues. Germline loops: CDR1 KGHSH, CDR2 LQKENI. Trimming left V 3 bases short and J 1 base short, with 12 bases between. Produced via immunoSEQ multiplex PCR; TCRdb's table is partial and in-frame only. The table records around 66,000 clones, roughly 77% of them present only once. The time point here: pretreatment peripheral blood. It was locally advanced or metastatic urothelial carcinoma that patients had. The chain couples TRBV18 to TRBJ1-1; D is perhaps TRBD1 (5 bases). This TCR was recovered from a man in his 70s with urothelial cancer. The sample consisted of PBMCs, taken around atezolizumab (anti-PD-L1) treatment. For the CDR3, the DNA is TGTGCCAGCTCACCGAATCAGGGCGAGAACACTGAAGCTTTCTTT. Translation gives CASSPNQGENTEAFF.